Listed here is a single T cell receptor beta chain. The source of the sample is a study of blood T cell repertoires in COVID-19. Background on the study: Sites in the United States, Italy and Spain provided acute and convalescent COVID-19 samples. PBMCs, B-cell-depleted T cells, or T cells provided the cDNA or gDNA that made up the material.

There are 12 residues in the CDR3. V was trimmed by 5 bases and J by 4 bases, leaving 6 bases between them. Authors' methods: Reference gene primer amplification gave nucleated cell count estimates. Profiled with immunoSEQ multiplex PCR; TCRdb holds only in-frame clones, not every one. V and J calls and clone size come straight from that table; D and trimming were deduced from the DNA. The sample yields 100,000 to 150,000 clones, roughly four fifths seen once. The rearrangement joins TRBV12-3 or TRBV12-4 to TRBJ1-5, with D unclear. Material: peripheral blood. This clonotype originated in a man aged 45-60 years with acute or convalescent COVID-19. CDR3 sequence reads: CASSPGNQPQHF. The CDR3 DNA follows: TGTGCCAGCAGTCCGGGGAATCAGCCCCAGCATTTT.